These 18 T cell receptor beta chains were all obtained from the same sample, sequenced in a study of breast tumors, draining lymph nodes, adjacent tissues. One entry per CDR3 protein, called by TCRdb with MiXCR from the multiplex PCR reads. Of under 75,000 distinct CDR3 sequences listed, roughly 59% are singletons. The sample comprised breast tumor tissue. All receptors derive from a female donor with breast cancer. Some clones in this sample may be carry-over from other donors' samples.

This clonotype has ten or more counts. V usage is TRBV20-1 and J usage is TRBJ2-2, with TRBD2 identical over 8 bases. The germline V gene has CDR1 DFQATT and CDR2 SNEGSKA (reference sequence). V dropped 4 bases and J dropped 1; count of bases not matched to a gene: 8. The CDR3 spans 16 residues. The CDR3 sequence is CSAIVAGGQNTGELFF. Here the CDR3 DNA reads TGCAGTGCTATCGTGGCGGGGGGCCAGAACACCGGGGAGCTGTTTTTT.

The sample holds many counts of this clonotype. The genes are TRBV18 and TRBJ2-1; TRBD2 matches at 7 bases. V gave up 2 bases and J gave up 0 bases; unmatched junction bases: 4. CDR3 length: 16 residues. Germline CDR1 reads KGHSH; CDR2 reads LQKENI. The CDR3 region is CASSPFGGGSYNEQFF. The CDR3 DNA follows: TGTGCCAGCTCACCATTCGGCGGGGGCTCCTACAATGAGCAGTTCTTC.

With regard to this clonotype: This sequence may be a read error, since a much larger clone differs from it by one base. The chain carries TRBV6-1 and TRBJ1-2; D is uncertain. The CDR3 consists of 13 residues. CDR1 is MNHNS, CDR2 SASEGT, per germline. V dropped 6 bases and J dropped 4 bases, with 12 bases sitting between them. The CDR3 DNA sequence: TGTGCCAGCAGGCACAGAATTCTCTATGGCTACACCTTC. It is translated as CASRHRILYGYTF.

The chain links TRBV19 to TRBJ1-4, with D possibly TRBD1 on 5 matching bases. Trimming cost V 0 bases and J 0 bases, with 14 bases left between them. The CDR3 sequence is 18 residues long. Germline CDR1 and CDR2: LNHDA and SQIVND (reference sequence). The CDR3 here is CASSIEGKGSTTNEKLFF. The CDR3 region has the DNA TGTGCCAGTAGTATAGAAGGGAAGGGGAGCACAACTAATGAAAAACTGTTTTTT.

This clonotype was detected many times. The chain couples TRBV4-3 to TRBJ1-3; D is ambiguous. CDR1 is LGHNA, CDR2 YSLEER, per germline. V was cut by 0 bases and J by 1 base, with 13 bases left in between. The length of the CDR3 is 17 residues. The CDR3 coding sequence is TGCGCCAGCAGCCAAGATGGTATGGCCGGGTCTGGAAACACCATATATTTT. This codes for CASSQDGMAGSGNTIYF.

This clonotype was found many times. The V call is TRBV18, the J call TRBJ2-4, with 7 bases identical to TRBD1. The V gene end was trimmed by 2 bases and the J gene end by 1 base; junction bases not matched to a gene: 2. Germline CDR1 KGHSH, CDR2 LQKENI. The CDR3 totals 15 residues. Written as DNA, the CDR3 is TGTGCCAGCTCACCAGAGACAGGGGCCAAAAACATTCAGTACTTC. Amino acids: CASSPETGAKNIQYF. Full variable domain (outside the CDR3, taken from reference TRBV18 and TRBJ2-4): NAGVMQNPRHLVRRRGQEARLRCSPMKGHSHVYWYRQLPEEGLKFMVYLQKENIIDESGMPKERFSAEFPKEGPSILRIQQVVRGDSAAYFCASSPETGAKNIQYFGAGTRLSVL.

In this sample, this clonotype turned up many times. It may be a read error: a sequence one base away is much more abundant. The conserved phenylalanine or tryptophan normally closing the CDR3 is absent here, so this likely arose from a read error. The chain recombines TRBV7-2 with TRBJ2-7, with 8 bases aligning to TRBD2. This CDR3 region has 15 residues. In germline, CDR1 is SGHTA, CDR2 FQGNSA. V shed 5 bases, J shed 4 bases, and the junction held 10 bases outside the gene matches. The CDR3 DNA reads TGTGCCAGCAGCCCTTATTTGGGACTAGAATACGAGCAGTACCTC. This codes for CASSPYLGLEYEQYL.

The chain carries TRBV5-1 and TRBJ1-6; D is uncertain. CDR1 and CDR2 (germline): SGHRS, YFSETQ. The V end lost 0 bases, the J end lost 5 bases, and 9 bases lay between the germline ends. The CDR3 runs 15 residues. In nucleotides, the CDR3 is TGCGCCAGCAGCTTGGCCGGGTGGGATAATTCACCCCTCCACTTT. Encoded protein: CASSLAGWDNSPLHF.

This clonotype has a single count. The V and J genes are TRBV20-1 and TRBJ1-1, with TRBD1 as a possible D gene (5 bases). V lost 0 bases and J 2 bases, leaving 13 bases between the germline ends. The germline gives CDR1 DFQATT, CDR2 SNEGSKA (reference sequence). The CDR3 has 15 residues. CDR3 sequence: CSARDQRTTNTEAFF. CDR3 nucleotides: TGCAGTGCTAGAGATCAAAGGACAACTAACACTGAAGCTTTCTTT.

CDR3 DNA: TGTGCCAGCAGCCGGACAGGGTCTGGAAACACCATATATTTT. It encodes CASSRTGSGNTIYF. The rearrangement uses TRBV7-9 and TRBJ1-3; TRBD1 agrees at 8 bases. V shed 5 bases and J 1 base; nucleotides not matched to a gene: 1. CDR3 length equals 14 residues. Germline CDR1 and CDR2: SEHNR and FQNEAQ (reference sequence).

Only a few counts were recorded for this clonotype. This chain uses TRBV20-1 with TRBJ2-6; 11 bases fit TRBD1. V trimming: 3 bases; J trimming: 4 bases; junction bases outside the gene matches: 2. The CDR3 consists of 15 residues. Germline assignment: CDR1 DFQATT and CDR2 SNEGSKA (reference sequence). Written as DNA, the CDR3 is TGCAGTGCTAGGGACAGGGGGCCAGGGGCCAACGTCCTGACTTTC. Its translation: CSARDRGPGANVLTF.

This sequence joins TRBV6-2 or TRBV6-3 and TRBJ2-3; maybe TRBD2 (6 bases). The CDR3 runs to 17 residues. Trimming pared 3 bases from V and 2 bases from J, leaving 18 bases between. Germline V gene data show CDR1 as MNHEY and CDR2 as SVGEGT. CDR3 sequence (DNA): TGTGCCAGCAGTTATCCGGTGGGGGGAGTCATCACAGATACGCAGTATTTT. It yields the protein CASSYPVGGVITDTQYF.

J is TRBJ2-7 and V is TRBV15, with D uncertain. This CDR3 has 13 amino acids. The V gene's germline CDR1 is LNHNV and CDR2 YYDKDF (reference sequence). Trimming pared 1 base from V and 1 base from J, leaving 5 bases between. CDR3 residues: CATSRGRSYEQYF. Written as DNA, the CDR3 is TGTGCCACCAGCAGAGGTAGATCCTACGAGCAGTACTTC. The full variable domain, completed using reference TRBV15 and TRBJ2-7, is DAMVIQNPRYQVTQFGKPVTLSCSQTLNHNVMYWYQQKSSQAPKLLFHYYDKDFNNEADTPDNFQSRRPNTSFCFLDIRSPGLGDTAMYLCATSRGRSYEQYFGPGTRLTVT.

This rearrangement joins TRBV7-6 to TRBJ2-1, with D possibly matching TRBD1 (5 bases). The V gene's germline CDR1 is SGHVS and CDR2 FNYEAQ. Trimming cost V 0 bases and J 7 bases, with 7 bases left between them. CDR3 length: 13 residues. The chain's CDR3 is CASSLAQGNEQFF. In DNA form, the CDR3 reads TGTGCCAGCAGCTTAGCCCAGGGAAATGAGCAGTTCTTC.

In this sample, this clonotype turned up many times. The CDR3 nucleotides are TGTGCCACCAGGGAACCCCTATACGAGCAGTACTTC. As protein: CATREPLYEQYF. The chain joins TRBV15 to TRBJ2-7, with no clear D. Deletions cut 6 bases from V and 4 bases from J, with 10 bases between. The CDR3 consists of 12 residues. The germline CDR1 and CDR2 sequences are LNHNV and YYDKDF (reference sequence).

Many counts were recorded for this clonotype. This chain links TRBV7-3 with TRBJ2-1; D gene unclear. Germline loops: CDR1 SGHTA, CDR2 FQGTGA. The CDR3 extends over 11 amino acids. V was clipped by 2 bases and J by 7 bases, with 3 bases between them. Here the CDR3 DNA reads TGTGCCAGCAGCTTAGTGAATGAGCAGTTCTTC. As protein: CASSLVNEQFF.

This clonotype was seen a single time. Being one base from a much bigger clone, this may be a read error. The CDR3, as DNA: TGTGCCAGCAGTTCATCTAGCGGGAGGAGTGAGCAGTTCTTC. It is translated as CASSSSSGRSEQFF. The chain couples TRBV12-3 or TRBV12-4 to TRBJ2-1; the match to TRBD2 covers 11 bases. The CDR3 is made up of 14 amino acids. J was trimmed by 9 bases and V by 4 bases; bases with no gene match: 5.

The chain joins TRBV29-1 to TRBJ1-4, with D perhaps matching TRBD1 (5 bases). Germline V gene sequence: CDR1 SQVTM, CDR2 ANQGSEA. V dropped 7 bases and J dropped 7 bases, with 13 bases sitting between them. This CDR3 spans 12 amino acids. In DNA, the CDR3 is TGCAGCGCCCTCGGGGACGGTGAAAAACTGTTTTTT. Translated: CSALGDGEKLFF.